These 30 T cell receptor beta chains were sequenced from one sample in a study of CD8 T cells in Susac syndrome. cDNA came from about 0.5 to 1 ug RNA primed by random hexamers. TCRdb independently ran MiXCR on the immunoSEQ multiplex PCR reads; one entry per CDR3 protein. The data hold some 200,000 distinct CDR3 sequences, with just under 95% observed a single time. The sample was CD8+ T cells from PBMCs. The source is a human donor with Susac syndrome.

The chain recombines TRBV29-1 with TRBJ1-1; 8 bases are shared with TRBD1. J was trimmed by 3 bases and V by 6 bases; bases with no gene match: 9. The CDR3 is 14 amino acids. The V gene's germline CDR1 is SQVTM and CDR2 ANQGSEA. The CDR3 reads CSVQINRGDTEAFF. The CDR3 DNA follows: TGCAGCGTGCAGATTAACAGGGGGGACACTGAAGCTTTCTTT.

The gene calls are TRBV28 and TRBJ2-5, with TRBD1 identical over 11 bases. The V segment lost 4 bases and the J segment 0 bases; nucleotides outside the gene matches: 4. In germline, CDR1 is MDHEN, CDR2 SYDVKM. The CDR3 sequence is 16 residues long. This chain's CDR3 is CASSSPGQGDQETQYF. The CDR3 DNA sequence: TGTGCCAGCAGTTCTCCGGGACAGGGGGACCAAGAGACCCAGTACTTC.

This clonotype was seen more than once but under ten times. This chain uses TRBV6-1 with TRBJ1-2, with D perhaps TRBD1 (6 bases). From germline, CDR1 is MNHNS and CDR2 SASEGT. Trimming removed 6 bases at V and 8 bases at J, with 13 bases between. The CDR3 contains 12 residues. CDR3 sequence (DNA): TGTGCCAGCAGATTGGACAGCGAAGGCTACACCTTC. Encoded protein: CASRLDSEGYTF.

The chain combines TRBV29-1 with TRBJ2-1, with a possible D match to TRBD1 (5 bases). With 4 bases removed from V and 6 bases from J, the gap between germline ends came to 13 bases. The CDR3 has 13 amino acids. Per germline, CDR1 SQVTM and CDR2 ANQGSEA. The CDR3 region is CSVVGVTTNEQFF. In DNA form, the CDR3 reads TGCAGCGTTGTAGGGGTAACTACCAATGAGCAGTTCTTC.

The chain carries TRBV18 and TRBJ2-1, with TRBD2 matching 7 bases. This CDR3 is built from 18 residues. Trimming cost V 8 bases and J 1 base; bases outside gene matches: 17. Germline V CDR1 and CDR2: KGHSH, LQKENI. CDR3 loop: CASPITIAAGPSYNEQFF. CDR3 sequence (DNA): TGTGCCAGCCCGATCACCATAGCAGCGGGACCATCCTACAATGAGCAGTTCTTC.

The CDR3 DNA reads TGCAGTGCTAGCTCTGGCGGGGGGTACAATGAGCAGTTCTTC. Encoded protein: CSASSGGGYNEQFF. V gene TRBV20-1 combines with J gene TRBJ2-1; 8 bases align to TRBD2. V lost 3 bases to trimming and J lost 4 bases; unmatched junction nucleotides: 5. Germline V gene sequence: CDR1 DFQATT, CDR2 SNEGSKA (reference sequence). The CDR3 runs to 14 residues.

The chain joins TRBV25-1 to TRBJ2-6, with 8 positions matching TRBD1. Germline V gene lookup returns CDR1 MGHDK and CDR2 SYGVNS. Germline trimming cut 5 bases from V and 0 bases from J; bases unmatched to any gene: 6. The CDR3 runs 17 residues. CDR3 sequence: CASSTGTGGSGANVLTF. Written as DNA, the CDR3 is TGTGCCAGCAGTACCGGGACAGGCGGCTCTGGGGCCAACGTCCTGACTTTC.

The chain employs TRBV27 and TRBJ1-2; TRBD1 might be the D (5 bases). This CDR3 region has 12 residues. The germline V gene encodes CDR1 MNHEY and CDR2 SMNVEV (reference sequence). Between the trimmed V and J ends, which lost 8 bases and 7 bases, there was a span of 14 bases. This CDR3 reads CASRRDRGGYTF. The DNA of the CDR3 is TGTGCCAGCCGCCGAGACAGAGGTGGCTACACCTTC.

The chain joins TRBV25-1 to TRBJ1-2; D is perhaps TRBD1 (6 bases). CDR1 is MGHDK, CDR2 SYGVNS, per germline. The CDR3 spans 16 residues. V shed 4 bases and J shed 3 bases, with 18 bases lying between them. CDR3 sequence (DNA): TGTGCCAGCAGTGCAATAGACCGCAGGGGTTACTATGGCTACACCTTC. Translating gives CASSAIDRRGYYGYTF.

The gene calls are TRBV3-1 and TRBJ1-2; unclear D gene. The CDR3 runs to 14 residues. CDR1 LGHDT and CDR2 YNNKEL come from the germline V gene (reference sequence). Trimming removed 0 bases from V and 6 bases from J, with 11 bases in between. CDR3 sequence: CASSQEGKSDGYTF. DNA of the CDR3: TGTGCCAGCAGCCAAGAAGGGAAGTCGGATGGCTACACCTTC.

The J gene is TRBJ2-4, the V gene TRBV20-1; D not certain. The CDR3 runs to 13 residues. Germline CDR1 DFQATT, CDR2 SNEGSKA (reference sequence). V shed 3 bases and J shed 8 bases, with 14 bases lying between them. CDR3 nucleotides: TGCAGTGCTAGTCGTTTGGCTTCGCACATTCAGTACTTC. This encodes CSASRLASHIQYF.

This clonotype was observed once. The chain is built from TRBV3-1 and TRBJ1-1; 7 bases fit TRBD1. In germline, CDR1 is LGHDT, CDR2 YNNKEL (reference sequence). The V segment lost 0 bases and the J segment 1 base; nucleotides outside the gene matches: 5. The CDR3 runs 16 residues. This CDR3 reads CASSQELGTANTEAFF. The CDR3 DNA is TGTGCCAGCAGCCAAGAATTGGGGACAGCGAACACTGAAGCTTTCTTT. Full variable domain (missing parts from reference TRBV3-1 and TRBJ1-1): DTAVSQTPKYLVTQMGNDKSIKCEQNLGHDTMYWYKQDSKKFLKIMFSYNNKELIINETVPNRFSPKSPDKAHLNLHINSLELGDSAVYFCASSQELGTANTEAFFGQGTRLTVV.

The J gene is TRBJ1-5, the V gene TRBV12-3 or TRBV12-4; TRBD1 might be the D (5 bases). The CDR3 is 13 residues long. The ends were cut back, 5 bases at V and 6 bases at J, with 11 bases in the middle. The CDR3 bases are TGTGCCAGCAGTCAAATCGGGGGTCAGCCCCAGCATTTT. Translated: CASSQIGGQPQHF.

This CDR3 reads CASSQGLASTSDTQYF. In DNA form, the CDR3 reads TGTGCCAGCAGCCAGGGACTAGCGAGTACGTCAGATACGCAGTATTTT. The V call is TRBV4-2, the J call TRBJ2-3; the match to TRBD2 covers 10 bases. CDR3 length: 16 residues. The V gene end was trimmed by 3 bases and the J gene end by 4 bases; junction bases not matched to a gene: 7. From germline, CDR1 is LGHNA and CDR2 YNFKEQ.

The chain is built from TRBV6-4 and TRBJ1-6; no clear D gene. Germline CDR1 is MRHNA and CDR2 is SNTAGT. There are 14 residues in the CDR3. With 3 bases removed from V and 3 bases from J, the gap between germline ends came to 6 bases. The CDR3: CASSESDYNSPLHF. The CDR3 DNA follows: TGTGCCAGCAGTGAAAGCGACTATAATTCACCCCTCCACTTT.

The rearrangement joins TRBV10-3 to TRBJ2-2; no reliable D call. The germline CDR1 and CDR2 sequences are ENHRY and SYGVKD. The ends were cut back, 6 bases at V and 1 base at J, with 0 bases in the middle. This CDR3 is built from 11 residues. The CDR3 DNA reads TGTGCCATCAGGAACACCGGGGAGCTGTTTTTT. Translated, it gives CAIRNTGELFF.

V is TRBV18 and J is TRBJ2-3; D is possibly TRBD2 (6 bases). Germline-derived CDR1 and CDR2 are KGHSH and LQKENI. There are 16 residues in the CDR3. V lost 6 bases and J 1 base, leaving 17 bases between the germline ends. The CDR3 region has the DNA TGTGCCAGCTCTCCCACCGGGTGGGGGGGCACAGATACGCAGTATTTT. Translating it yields CASSPTGWGGTDTQYF.

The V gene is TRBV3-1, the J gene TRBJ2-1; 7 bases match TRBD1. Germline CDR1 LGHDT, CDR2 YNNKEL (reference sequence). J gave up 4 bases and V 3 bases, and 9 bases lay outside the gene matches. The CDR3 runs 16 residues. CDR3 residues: CASSQIRDSVYNEQFF. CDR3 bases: TGTGCCAGCAGCCAGATCCGGGACAGTGTTTACAATGAGCAGTTCTTC.

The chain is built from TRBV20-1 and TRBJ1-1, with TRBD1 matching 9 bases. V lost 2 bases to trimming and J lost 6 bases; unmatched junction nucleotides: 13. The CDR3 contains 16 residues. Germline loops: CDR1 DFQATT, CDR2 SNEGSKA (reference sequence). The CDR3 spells CSARWDRDTLGAEAFF. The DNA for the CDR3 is TGCAGTGCTAGATGGGACAGGGACACTCTAGGGGCTGAAGCTTTCTTT.

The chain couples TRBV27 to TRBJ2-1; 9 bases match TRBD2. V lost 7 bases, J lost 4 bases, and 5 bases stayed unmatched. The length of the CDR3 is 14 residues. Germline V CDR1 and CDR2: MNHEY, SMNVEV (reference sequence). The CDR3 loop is CASTLREGYNEQFF. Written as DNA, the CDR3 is TGTGCCAGCACCTTGCGGGAGGGGTACAATGAGCAGTTCTTC.

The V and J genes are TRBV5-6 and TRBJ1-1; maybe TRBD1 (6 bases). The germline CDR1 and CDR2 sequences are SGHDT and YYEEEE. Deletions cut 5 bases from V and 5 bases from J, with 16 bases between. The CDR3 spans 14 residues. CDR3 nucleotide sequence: TGTGCCAGCAGTTCCGGGGTCCAGGGGACTGAAGCTTTCTTT. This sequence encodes CASSSGVQGTEAFF.

Here the CDR3 DNA reads TGTGCCAGCAGTGAGGCCGGATCCTACGAGCAGTACTTC. This codes for CASSEAGSYEQYF. The chain uses TRBV25-1 and TRBJ2-7, with unresolved D. CDR3 length equals 13 residues. Germline CDR1 and CDR2: MGHDK and SYGVNS. V shed 3 bases and J shed 1 base, with 7 bases lying between them.

The CDR3 region has the DNA TGTGCCAGCAAAGCAATCCCGGGCCTCACCGAAGCTTTCTTT. Encoded protein: CASKAIPGLTEAFF. This chain joins TRBV28 and TRBJ1-1; unclear D gene. Germline CDR1 MDHEN, CDR2 SYDVKM. CDR3 length: 14 residues. V lost 7 bases and J lost 8, with 20 bases in between.

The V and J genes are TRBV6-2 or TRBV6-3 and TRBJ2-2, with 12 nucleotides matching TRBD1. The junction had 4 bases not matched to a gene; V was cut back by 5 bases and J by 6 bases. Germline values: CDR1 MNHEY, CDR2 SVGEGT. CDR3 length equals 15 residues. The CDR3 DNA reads TGTGCCAGCAGTAAGGGACAGGGGGCGGCCGGGGAGCTGTTTTTT. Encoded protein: CASSKGQGAAGELFF.

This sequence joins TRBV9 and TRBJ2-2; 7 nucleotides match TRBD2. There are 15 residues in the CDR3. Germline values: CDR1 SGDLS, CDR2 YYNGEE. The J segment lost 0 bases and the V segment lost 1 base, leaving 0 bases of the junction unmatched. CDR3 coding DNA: TGTGCCAGCAGCGTAAGCGGGGCGAACACCGGGGAGCTGTTTTTT. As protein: CASSVSGANTGELFF.

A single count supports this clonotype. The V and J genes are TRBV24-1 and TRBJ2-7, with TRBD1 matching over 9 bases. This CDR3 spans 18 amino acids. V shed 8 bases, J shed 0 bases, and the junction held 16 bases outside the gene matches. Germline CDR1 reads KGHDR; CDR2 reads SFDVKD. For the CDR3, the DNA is TGTGCCACCAAAGACGAAACCGGGACAGGGATTTTCTCCTACGAGCAGTACTTC. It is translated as CATKDETGTGIFSYEQYF.

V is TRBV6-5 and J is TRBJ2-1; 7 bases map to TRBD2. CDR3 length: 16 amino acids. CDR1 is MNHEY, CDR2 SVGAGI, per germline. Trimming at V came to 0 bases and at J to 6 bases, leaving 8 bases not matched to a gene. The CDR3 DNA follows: TGTGCCAGCAGTTACTCGAGGGGAGGGGTCGTCAATGAGCAGTTCTTC. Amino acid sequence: CASSYSRGGVVNEQFF.

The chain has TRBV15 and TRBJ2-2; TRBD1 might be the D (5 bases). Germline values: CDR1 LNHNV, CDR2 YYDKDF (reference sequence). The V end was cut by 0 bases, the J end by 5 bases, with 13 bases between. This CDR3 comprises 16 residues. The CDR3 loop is CATSRDPAGSTGELFF. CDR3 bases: TGTGCCACCAGCAGAGATCCGGCAGGGTCGACCGGGGAGCTGTTTTTT.

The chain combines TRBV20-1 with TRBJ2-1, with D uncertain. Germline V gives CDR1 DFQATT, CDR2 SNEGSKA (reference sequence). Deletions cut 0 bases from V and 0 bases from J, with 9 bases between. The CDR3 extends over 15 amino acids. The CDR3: CSARDRLGSYNEQFF. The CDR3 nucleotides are TGCAGTGCTAGAGATCGGTTGGGCTCCTACAATGAGCAGTTCTTC.

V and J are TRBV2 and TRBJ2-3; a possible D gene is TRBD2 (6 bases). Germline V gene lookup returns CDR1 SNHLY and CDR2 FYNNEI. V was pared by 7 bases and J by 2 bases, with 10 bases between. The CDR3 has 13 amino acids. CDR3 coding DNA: TGTGCCAGCAATCAGGACTACACAGATACGCAGTATTTT. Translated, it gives CASNQDYTDTQYF.